This T cell receptor beta chain was recorded in a study of beta chain features in type 1 diabetes. V shed 3 bases, J shed 3 bases, and the junction held 2 bases outside the gene matches. The CDR3 is made up of 14 amino acids. Germline V gene sequence: CDR1 SGHRS, CDR2 YFSETQ. Reverse transcription of all isolated RNA meant that expressed TCRB transcripts were sequenced. Profiled with immunoSEQ multiplex PCR; TCRdb holds only in-frame clones, not every one. This sample carries about 930,000 clones, roughly 15% of them seen once, and the ten largest clones take 0.02% to 0.025%. V and J are TRBV5-1 and TRBJ1-4; TRBD1 agrees at 7 bases. The sequenced sample was naive CD4+ T cells from blood. The clonotype was recovered from a woman aged 18-29 years in good health. DNA of the CDR3: TGCGCCAGCAGCTCAAGGGGGCCTAATGAAAAACTGTTTTTT. The encoded protein is CASSSRGPNEKLFF.